A single sample is the source of the 8 T cell receptor beta chains below, sequenced in a study of cytomegalovirus exposure and HLA in healthy donors. The PCR had 60 Vbeta and 13 Jbeta primers. Measured with immunoSEQ multiplex PCR; TCRdb has only the in-frame clones, and not every one. The sample has around 110,000 clones, about 74% seen once. Sequencing input: PBMCs. These receptor sequences come from a man under 40 in good health and CMV-seropositive.

The rearrangement joins TRBV27 to TRBJ2-1; 7 bases agree with TRBD2. From germline, CDR1 is MNHEY and CDR2 SMNVEV (reference sequence). After removal of 5 bases from V and 4 bases from J, the junction contained 11 bases not matched to a gene. This CDR3 spans 16 amino acids. CDR3: CASSPGSGGVYNEQFF. The CDR3 bases are TGTGCCAGCAGTCCCGGAAGTGGGGGGGTTTACAATGAGCAGTTCTTC.

This clone came up a few times. The V and J genes are TRBV4-3 and TRBJ2-5; tentatively, D is TRBD1 (7 bases). The J call may be mistaken, given a closer DNA end match to TRBJ2-7. CDR1 is LGHNA, CDR2 YSLEER, per germline. There are 21 residues in the CDR3. CDR3 sequence (DNA): TGCGCCAGCAGCCAAGATAGGGTCGGAGGGACAGCCTCATTTTTCCCCTACGAGCAGTACTTC. It yields the protein CASSQDRVGGTASFFPYEQYF.

The J gene is TRBJ1-2, the V gene TRBV15; 12 positions match TRBD1. Germline CDR1 is LNHNV and CDR2 is YYDKDF (reference sequence). CDR3 length equals 23 residues. Trimming removed 0 bases from V and 4 bases from J; junction bases left unmatched: 24. The chain's CDR3 is CATSRDPNLYLRDRGRLPYGYTF. In DNA, the CDR3 is TGTGCCACCAGCAGAGATCCTAATCTTTACCTCCGGGACAGGGGGCGCCTCCCCTATGGCTACACCTTC.

About this clone: This sample also contains other DNA sequences that code for the same CDR3. The V and J genes are TRBV7-2 and TRBJ2-1; 8 bases align to TRBD1. J lost 8 bases, V lost 5 bases, and 8 bases had no gene match. This CDR3 has 14 residues. Germline V gene sequence: CDR1 SGHTA, CDR2 FQGNSA. Here the CDR3 DNA reads TGTGCCAGCAGCCAGCGGACAGGGATGTATGAGCAGTTCTTC. Encoded protein: CASSQRTGMYEQFF.

The CDR3 coding sequence is TGTGCCAGCAGCGGAGGGGCCACCCACCGAGGGGGCTTAGAAGAGACCCAGTACTTC. Translation: CASSGGATHRGGLEETQYF. V and J are TRBV5-4 and TRBJ2-5; possible D gene TRBD1, 7 bases. The CDR3 length is 19 residues. The germline gives CDR1 SGHNT, CDR2 YYREEE (reference sequence). V was cut by 4 bases and J by 3 bases, with 28 bases left in between.

This clone came up many times. The chain combines TRBV18 with TRBJ2-2; D may be TRBD1 (6 bases). Trimming took 3 bases from V and 4 from J, leaving 9 bases between them. Per the germline V gene, CDR1 is KGHSH and CDR2 is LQKENI. There are 14 residues in the CDR3. Written as DNA, the CDR3 is TGTGCCAGCTCACCGCAGGGGACCACCGGGGAGCTGTTTTTT. Translation: CASSPQGTTGELFF.

This clone was picked up a small number of times. The chain uses TRBV30 and TRBJ1-2, with TRBD1 matching over 7 bases. The CDR3 contains 14 residues. The germline V gene has CDR1 GTSNPN and CDR2 SVGIG (reference sequence). V lost 4 bases, J lost 3 bases, and 8 bases stayed unmatched. This CDR3 is CAWKPVTGHYGYTF. CDR3 DNA: TGTGCCTGGAAGCCCGTGACAGGGCACTATGGCTACACCTTC.

The J gene is TRBJ1-2, the V gene TRBV7-8; the D gene is possibly TRBD1 (6 bases). The CDR3 covers 15 residues. Germline V gives CDR1 SGHVS, CDR2 FQNEAQ. Trimming stripped 5 bases from V and 4 bases from J, with 17 bases between. CDR3: CASSEGVRTAYGYTF. As DNA, the CDR3 is TGTGCCAGCAGCGAAGGGGTTAGGACAGCCTATGGCTACACCTTC.